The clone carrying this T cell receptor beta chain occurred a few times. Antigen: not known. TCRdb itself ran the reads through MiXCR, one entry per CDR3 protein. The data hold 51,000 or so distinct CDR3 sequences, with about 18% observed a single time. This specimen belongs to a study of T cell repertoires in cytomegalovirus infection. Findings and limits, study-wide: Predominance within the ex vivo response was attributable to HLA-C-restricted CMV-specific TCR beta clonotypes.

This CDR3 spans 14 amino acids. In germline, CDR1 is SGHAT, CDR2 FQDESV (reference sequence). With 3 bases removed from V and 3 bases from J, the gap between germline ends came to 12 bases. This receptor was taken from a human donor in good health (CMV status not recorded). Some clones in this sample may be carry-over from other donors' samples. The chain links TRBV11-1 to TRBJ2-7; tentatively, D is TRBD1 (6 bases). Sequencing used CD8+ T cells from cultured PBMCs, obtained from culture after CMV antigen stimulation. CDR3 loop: CASSFKGHDYEQYF. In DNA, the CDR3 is TGTGCCAGCAGCTTCAAGGGACACGACTACGAGCAGTACTTC.